The 29 T cell receptor beta chains below were found in one sample sequenced in a study of shared clonotypes between healthy human individuals. Method: immunoSEQ multiplex PCR; TCRdb's copy keeps in-frame clones and lacks some. The sample records approximately 2.5 million clones, more than 90% being singletons. Sequenced input: naive CD4+ T cells sorted from blood. Subset specified: CD45RA+ positively selected. The receptor set was obtained from a young man in good health.

This chain links TRBV10-2 with TRBJ2-1; tentatively, D is TRBD2 (5 bases). Germline V gives CDR1 WSHSY, CDR2 SAAADI. Trimming shortened V by 3 bases and J by 9 bases, and 12 bases separated the two germline ends. CDR3 length: 13 residues. CDR3 in amino acids: CASSENFRGEQFF. For the CDR3, the DNA is TGCGCCAGCAGTGAAAACTTCCGGGGTGAGCAGTTCTTC.

This clone was seen a single time. The chain recombines TRBV28 with TRBJ1-5; 7 nucleotides align to TRBD1. Germline loops: CDR1 MDHEN, CDR2 SYDVKM. The V segment lost 3 bases and the J segment 4 bases; nucleotides outside the gene matches: 6. The CDR3 contains 15 residues. The CDR3 DNA is TGTGCCAGCAGTTTGGGGGACAGAGTAAATCAGCCCCAGCATTTT. As protein: CASSLGDRVNQPQHF.

V usage is TRBV9 and J usage is TRBJ1-1; 8 bases are a match to TRBD1. CDR3 length: 13 amino acids. V gave up 4 bases and J gave up 4 bases; unmatched junction bases: 3. Germline loops: CDR1 SGDLS, CDR2 YYNGEE. The CDR3 spells CASSPTGATEAFF. Written as DNA, the CDR3 is TGTGCCAGCAGCCCGACAGGGGCCACTGAAGCTTTCTTT.

The rearrangement joins TRBV4-1 to TRBJ2-7; maybe TRBD2 (6 bases). The germline CDR1 and CDR2 sequences are MGHRA and YSYEKL. Trimming took 1 base from V and 5 from J, leaving 18 bases between them. This CDR3 region has 16 residues. DNA of the CDR3: TGCGCCAGCAGCCAAGGACCGGGACTTCTACCCAACGAGCAGTACTTC. Translated: CASSQGPGLLPNEQYF.

V and J are TRBV19 and TRBJ1-5; D possibly corresponds to TRBD1 (6 bases). This CDR3 spans 17 amino acids. CDR1 LNHDA and CDR2 SQIVND come from the germline V gene (reference sequence). V lost 1 base, J lost 6 bases, and 19 bases lay in between. In DNA form, the CDR3 reads TGTGCCAGTAGTATAGTAACGGGGAACAGGGTGGGTCAGCCCCAGCATTTT. Translated, it gives CASSIVTGNRVGQPQHF.

The rearrangement links TRBV5-1 to TRBJ2-1, with D hard to call. The CDR3 contains 15 residues. V dropped 5 bases and J dropped 4 bases, with 16 bases sitting between them. The V gene's germline CDR1 is SGHRS and CDR2 YFSETQ. The chain's CDR3 is CASSYASPRYNEQFF. The CDR3 DNA reads as TGCGCCAGCAGTTATGCATCTCCCCGTTACAATGAGCAGTTCTTC.

V and J are TRBV11-2 and TRBJ1-6, with a possible D match to TRBD1 (5 bases). V was clipped by 2 bases and J by 14 bases, with 13 bases between them. Looked up from germline, CDR1 is SGHAT and CDR2 is FQNNGV. The CDR3 consists of 13 residues. CDR3 coding DNA: TGTGCCAGCAGCTTAAGCCCTGGGGGAGCCCTCCACTTT. Protein: CASSLSPGGALHF.

This clone was detected only once. CDR3 sequence (DNA): TGTGCCAGCAGTTTTCTCGGGCCGAAAGACTCCTACGAGCAGTACTTC. This translates into CASSFLGPKDSYEQYF. This rearrangement joins TRBV28 to TRBJ2-7; D remains ambiguous. V dropped 3 bases and J dropped 0 bases, with 15 bases sitting between them. CDR3 length equals 16 residues. Germline V gives CDR1 MDHEN, CDR2 SYDVKM. The complete variable domain, with remaining parts taken from reference TRBV28 and TRBJ2-7, reads DVKVTQSSRYLVKRTGEKVFLECVQDMDHENMFWYRQDPGLGLRLIYFSYDVKMKEKGDIPEGYSVSREKKERFSLILESASTNQTSMYLCASSFLGPKDSYEQYFGPGTRLTVT.

V usage is TRBV27 and J usage is TRBJ2-5, with D perhaps TRBD1 or TRBD2 (5 bases each). Germline CDR1 is MNHEY and CDR2 is SMNVEV (reference sequence). The CDR3 loop spans 15 amino acids. V was shortened by 4 bases and J by 5 bases, with 17 bases between the two germline ends. The CDR3 sequence is CASSSRDLKEETQYF. Here the CDR3 DNA reads TGTGCCAGCAGTTCCCGGGACCTAAAGGAGGAGACCCAGTACTTC.

The V call is TRBV10-3, the J call TRBJ2-1; TRBD1 is a possible D gene (5 bases). Germline V CDR1 and CDR2: ENHRY, SYGVKD. Between the trimmed V and J ends, which lost 0 bases and 5 bases, there was a span of 8 bases. The CDR3 spans 14 residues. In nucleotides, the CDR3 is TGTGCCATCAGTGAGTCGCCAGGGAACAATGAGCAGTTCTTC. It translates to CAISESPGNNEQFF.

This clone was picked up a small number of times. The same CDR3 arises from other DNA sequences in this sample as well. The V call is TRBV30, the J call TRBJ1-5, with D perhaps TRBD1 (5 bases). The CDR3 has 13 amino acids. Trimming pared 1 base from V and 5 bases from J, leaving 9 bases between. Germline V lookup: CDR1 GTSNPN, CDR2 SVGIG (reference sequence). The CDR3 reads CAWSAGVDQPQHF. The CDR3 region has the DNA TGTGCCTGGAGTGCGGGGGTTGATCAGCCCCAGCATTTT.

The rearrangement joins TRBV6-1 to TRBJ1-3; D gene unclear. V was pared by 2 bases and J by 1 base, with 6 bases between. This CDR3 has 14 amino acids. CDR1 and CDR2 from the germline V gene are MNHNS and SASEGT. In DNA, the CDR3 is TGTGCCAGCAGTGAACAGAGATCTGGAAACACCATATATTTT. Translation: CASSEQRSGNTIYF.

The chain uses TRBV5-1 and TRBJ2-7, with D perhaps matching TRBD1 or TRBD2 (7 bases each). The CDR3 totals 17 residues. Germline CDR1 is SGHRS and CDR2 is YFSETQ. V dropped 0 bases and J dropped 0 bases, with 16 bases sitting between them. CDR3 bases: TGCGCCAGCAGCTTGGATCGCAGGGGGGGAAGCTCCTACGAGCAGTACTTC. Residues: CASSLDRRGGSSYEQYF.

V and J are TRBV28 and TRBJ1-2; D is ambiguous. The CDR3 is 13 residues long. Germline lookup yields CDR1 MDHEN and CDR2 SYDVKM. Trimming left V 8 bases short and J 5 bases short, with 15 bases between. The CDR3 region has the DNA TGTGCCAGCGGTACCTTTGACGGGTATGGCTACACCTTC. Protein: CASGTFDGYGYTF.

The J gene is TRBJ2-5, the V gene TRBV6-1; a weak D match, TRBD1 (6 bases). This CDR3 comprises 13 residues. V lost 6 bases, J lost 5 bases, and 13 bases lay in between. Germline-derived CDR1 and CDR2 are MNHNS and SASEGT. CDR3 sequence reads: CASSTGWRETQYF. Written as DNA, the CDR3 is TGTGCCAGCAGCACAGGGTGGCGGGAGACCCAGTACTTC.

The chain uses TRBV5-6 and TRBJ2-7; 8 positions agree with TRBD1. Germline CDR1 SGHDT, CDR2 YYEEEE. The CDR3 spans 15 residues. Losses at the gene ends were 0 bases for V and 6 bases for J; bases not matched to a gene: 8. This CDR3 is CASSLAGTRGLEQYF. The CDR3, as DNA: TGTGCCAGCAGCTTGGCGGGTACCAGGGGGCTCGAGCAGTACTTC.

The chain employs TRBV18 and TRBJ2-7, with D maybe TRBD2 (5 bases). The CDR3 spans 12 residues. V shed 6 bases and J shed 4 bases, with 10 bases lying between them. From germline, CDR1 is KGHSH and CDR2 LQKENI. The CDR3 here is CASSQLEYEQYF. CDR3 sequence (DNA): TGTGCCAGCTCCCAACTAGAATACGAGCAGTACTTC.

The rearrangement uses TRBV4-3 and TRBJ2-2; 9 positions match TRBD1. Germline V lookup: CDR1 LGHNA, CDR2 YSLEER. The CDR3 runs to 18 residues. V gave up 5 bases and J gave up 4 bases; unmatched junction bases: 14. The CDR3 bases are TGCGCCAGCAGCGTTAGGACAGGGGAGACACGGGGCACCGGGGAGCTGTTTTTT. It specifies CASSVRTGETRGTGELFF.

The chain employs TRBV7-2 and TRBJ1-1; D is ambiguous. With 3 bases removed from V and 0 bases from J, the gap between germline ends came to 5 bases. CDR1 and CDR2 from the germline V gene are SGHTA and FQGNSA. The CDR3 has 13 residues. The CDR3: CASSFDMNTEAFF. The CDR3 coding sequence is TGTGCCAGCAGCTTCGACATGAACACTGAAGCTTTCTTT.

The rearrangement uses TRBV19 and TRBJ1-2; D remains unclear. V lost 0 bases, J lost 7 bases, and 9 bases lay in between. Per germline, CDR1 LNHDA and CDR2 SQIVND (reference sequence). The CDR3 covers 13 residues. CDR3 residues: CASSIDAGRGYTF. The CDR3 region has the DNA TGTGCCAGTAGTATAGATGCCGGCCGTGGCTACACCTTC. Variable domain in full (rest from reference TRBV19 and TRBJ1-2): DGGITQSPKYLFRKEGQNVTLSCEQNLNHDAMYWYRQDPGQGLRLIYYSQIVNDFQKGDIAEGYSVSREKKESFPLTVTSAQKNPTAFYLCASSIDAGRGYTFGSGTRLTVV.

This chain connects TRBV19 to TRBJ2-2, with D perhaps matching TRBD1 or TRBD2 (6 bases each). Germline lookup yields CDR1 LNHDA and CDR2 SQIVND (reference sequence). The CDR3 extends over 14 amino acids. V lost 7 bases and J 3 bases, leaving 12 bases between the germline ends. CDR3 sequence (DNA): TGTGCCAGTATAGGAGGGGGGTACACCGGGGAGCTGTTTTTT. Protein: CASIGGGYTGELFF. Full variable domain (missing parts from reference TRBV19 and TRBJ2-2): DGGITQSPKYLFRKEGQNVTLSCEQNLNHDAMYWYRQDPGQGLRLIYYSQIVNDFQKGDIAEGYSVSREKKESFPLTVTSAQKNPTAFYLCASIGGGYTGELFFGEGSRLTVL.

The CDR3: CASSQEGSGEQFF. The CDR3 nucleotides are TGCGCCAGCAGCCAAGAGGGGTCCGGTGAGCAGTTCTTC. The J gene is TRBJ2-1, the V gene TRBV4-3; D unresolved. The germline V gene has CDR1 LGHNA and CDR2 YSLEER. This CDR3 comprises 13 residues. The ends were cut back, 0 bases at V and 9 bases at J, with 9 bases in the middle.

The chain joins TRBV7-9 to TRBJ2-3; the D gene is possibly TRBD1 (6 bases). Germline-derived CDR1 and CDR2 are SEHNR and FQNEAQ (reference sequence). The CDR3 runs 15 residues. V gave up 5 bases and J gave up 2 bases, with 14 bases separating them. The CDR3 here is CASSEMTGPTDTQYF. The CDR3 DNA follows: TGTGCCAGCAGCGAAATGACAGGTCCCACAGATACGCAGTATTTT.

In its sample, this clone was seen once. The chain combines TRBV29-1 with TRBJ2-3; 10 bases are a match to TRBD1. Germline V CDR1 and CDR2: SQVTM, ANQGSEA. CDR3 length: 14 amino acids. The V gene end was trimmed by 4 bases and the J gene end by 3 bases; junction bases not matched to a gene: 4. The CDR3: CSVADRGKTDTQYF. In nucleotides, the CDR3 is TGCAGCGTTGCGGACAGGGGGAAGACAGATACGCAGTATTTT.

V usage is TRBV5-1 and J usage is TRBJ1-1; 9 bases agree with TRBD1. CDR1 SGHRS and CDR2 YFSETQ come from the germline V gene. The CDR3 has 15 amino acids. V dropped 3 bases and J dropped 3; count of bases not matched to a gene: 6. The chain's CDR3 is CASSSQGAGDTEAFF. The CDR3 nucleotides read TGCGCCAGCAGCTCACAGGGGGCGGGGGACACTGAAGCTTTCTTT.

On this clone itself: Relative to the germline gene, one junction end is altered; a read error may explain this. The V gene is TRBV7-7, the J gene TRBJ2-2; D is ambiguous. There are 13 residues in the CDR3. CDR1 is SSHAT, CDR2 FNYEAQ, per germline (reference sequence). CDR3 amino acids: CASSFPPTGELFF. CDR3 DNA: TGTGCTAGCAGCTTTCCCCCCACCGGGGAGCTGTTTTTT.

The chain has TRBV7-9 and TRBJ2-5; 8 nucleotides agree with TRBD2. After removal of 1 base from V and 0 bases from J, the junction contained 4 bases not matched to a gene. This CDR3 has 16 amino acids. Germline V CDR1 and CDR2: SEHNR, FQNEAQ (reference sequence). CDR3 nucleotides: TGTGCCAGCAGCTTAGGGATAGCGGGGTACCAAGAGACCCAGTACTTC. It yields the protein CASSLGIAGYQETQYF.

The rearrangement uses TRBV19 and TRBJ1-2; D is unclear. Looked up from germline, CDR1 is LNHDA and CDR2 is SQIVND (reference sequence). The CDR3 loop spans 13 amino acids. The V end lost 5 bases, the J end lost 7 bases, and 14 bases lay between the germline ends. The CDR3 reads CASSPEGAAGYTF. The CDR3 DNA reads as TGTGCCAGTAGTCCGGAGGGCGCGGCTGGCTACACCTTC.

The J gene is TRBJ2-7, the V gene TRBV2; TRBD2 is a possible D gene (6 bases). Germline CDR1 SNHLY, CDR2 FYNNEI. Trimming took off 6 bases at V and 3 bases at J, with 15 bases between the two ends. CDR3 length equals 14 residues. CDR3 region: CASRYSGGSYEQYF. In DNA, the CDR3 is TGTGCCAGCAGGTACTCCGGGGGAAGCTACGAGCAGTACTTC.